Below are 9 T cell receptor beta chains sequenced from a single sample in a study of cytomegalovirus exposure and HLA in healthy donors. PCR was performed using 60 Vbeta and 13 Jbeta primers. TCRdb's table, derived via immunoSEQ multiplex PCR, lists solely in-frame clones and lacks some. The sample has about 140,000 clones; over 60% are singletons. The sample consisted of PBMCs. The receptors originated from a man aged 35-49 years in good health and CMV-seronegative.

The V call is TRBV19, the J call TRBJ1-1, with D possibly matching TRBD1 (5 bases). With 3 bases removed from V and 1 base from J, the gap between germline ends came to 15 bases. Germline V CDR1 and CDR2: LNHDA, SQIVND (reference sequence). The CDR3 extends over 16 amino acids. The CDR3 DNA is TGTGCCAGTAGTATCAGGGTTGGTTCCGGGAACACTGAAGCTTTCTTT. As protein: CASSIRVGSGNTEAFF.

This rearrangement joins TRBV10-3 to TRBJ2-1; TRBD1 aligns across 9 bases. The CDR3 has 17 amino acids. The germline CDR1 and CDR2 sequences are ENHRY and SYGVKD. V was pared by 10 bases and J by 4 bases, with 17 bases of the junction left unmatched. CDR3 bases: TGTGCCACACGCCCCGCGGCGGACAGGGGTAGTTACAATGAGCAGTTCTTC. Protein sequence: CATRPAADRGSYNEQFF.

This clone was seen a few times. The V and J genes are TRBV4-1 and TRBJ2-4, with 12 bases fitting TRBD2. CDR3 length: 18 amino acids. After removal of 4 bases from V and 3 bases from J, the junction contained 10 bases not matched to a gene. The V gene's germline CDR1 is MGHRA and CDR2 YSYEKL. CDR3 residues: CASSLNVLAGGDKNIQYF. CDR3 DNA: TGCGCCAGCAGCCTAAACGTCCTAGCGGGGGGGGACAAAAACATTCAGTACTTC.

V usage is TRBV7-2 and J usage is TRBJ2-1; 10 nucleotides match TRBD2. J gave up 8 bases and V 1 base, and 8 bases lay outside the gene matches. The germline CDR1 and CDR2 sequences are SGHTA and FQGNSA. The CDR3 sequence is 16 residues long. As DNA, the CDR3 is TGTGCCAGCAGCTTAGTTTGGGGACTAGCGAACGATGAGCAGTTCTTC. It specifies CASSLVWGLANDEQFF.

The chain uses TRBV5-1 and TRBJ1-2; D might be TRBD1 (6 bases). Germline CDR1 SGHRS, CDR2 YFSETQ. The CDR3 sequence is 14 residues long. The V end lost 5 bases, the J end lost 1 base, and 12 bases lay between the germline ends. The CDR3 DNA follows: TGCGCCAGCAGGCAGGGGAACTATAACTATGGCTACACCTTC. Its protein product is CASRQGNYNYGYTF.

In DNA form, the CDR3 reads TGTGCCAGCAGCCAAGATCGGTTCTCTGGAAACACCATATATTTT. It codes for CASSQDRFSGNTIYF. The rearrangement uses TRBV14 and TRBJ1-3, with D uncertain. V was cut by 0 bases and J by 0 bases, with 6 bases left in between. This CDR3 spans 15 amino acids. Germline V CDR1 and CDR2: SGHDN, FVKESK.

This clone came up a few times. The chain is built from TRBV29-1 and TRBJ1-1; possibly TRBD1 for D (5 bases). In germline, CDR1 is SQVTM, CDR2 ANQGSEA. Between the trimmed V and J ends, which lost 0 bases and 3 bases, there was a span of 8 bases. The CDR3 has 13 residues. The CDR3 spells CSVEDQGDTEAFF. The CDR3 nucleotides are TGCAGCGTTGAAGATCAAGGGGACACTGAAGCTTTCTTT.

The V and J genes are TRBV30 and TRBJ1-2; tentatively, D is TRBD1 (5 bases). CDR3 size: 14 residues. Trimming stripped 4 bases from V and 7 bases from J, with 19 bases between. The V gene's germline CDR1 is GTSNPN and CDR2 SVGIG (reference sequence). DNA of the CDR3: TGTGCCTGGACCCTACAGGAAGGGGCGAGTGGCTACACCTTC. Protein sequence: CAWTLQEGASGYTF. Full variable domain (missing parts from reference TRBV30 and TRBJ1-2): SQTIHQWPATLVQPVGSPLSLECTVEGTSNPNLYWYRQAAGRGLQLLFYSVGIGQISSEVPQNLSASRPQDRQFILSSKKLLLSDSGFYLCAWTLQEGASGYTFGSGTRLTVV.

V usage is TRBV5-1 and J usage is TRBJ2-7, with 10 positions matching TRBD2. Per the germline V gene, CDR1 is SGHRS and CDR2 is YFSETQ. The CDR3 is 16 residues long. V dropped 0 bases and J dropped 4; count of bases not matched to a gene: 7. The CDR3 sequence: CASSLGSSGGGYEQYF. The CDR3 DNA reads as TGCGCCAGCAGCTTGGGGTCTAGCGGGGGAGGATACGAGCAGTACTTC.